Below, one TCR beta chain is given with its context. No antigen is known for it. The CDR3 consists of 12 residues. V was cut by 3 bases and J by 6 bases, with 3 bases left in between. Germline CDR1 is ENHRY and CDR2 is SYGVKD. TCRdb called the reads again in MiXCR, with one record for every CDR3 protein. In the table there are approximately 260,000 distinct CDR3 sequences, 22% of which are singletons. The data derive from a study of T cell repertoires in cytomegalovirus infection. Study results and caveats: Identification of carriers of CMV plus the relevant HLA was performed using cumulative public TCR beta family frequency.

This sample comprised cultured PBMCs, obtained from culture after CMV antigen stimulation. The rearrangement joins TRBV10-3 to TRBJ1-6, with no clear D. The clonotype originates from a human donor in good health (CMV status not recorded). Some clones in this sample may be carry-over from other donors' samples. The CDR3, as DNA: TGTGCCATCAGTGACAGTAATTCACCCCTCCACTTT. This sequence encodes CAISDSNSPLHF.